These 23 T cell receptor beta chains originate from one sample sequenced in a study of T cells in Graves' hyperthyroidism and ophthalmopathy. The investigators amplified TCR beta CDR3 regions from RNA transcripts. HTBI primers were employed in a first-round RT-PCR of the TCR CDR3. TCRdb independently ran MiXCR on the multiplex PCR reads; one entry per CDR3 protein. The table has around 800,000 distinct CDR3 sequences, 38% seen once. The sample consisted of blood. Source of these receptors: a man younger than 35 with Graves' hyperthyroidism.

This clonotype has just a few counts. The chain uses TRBV5-8 and TRBJ2-7; tentative D call: TRBD1 (6 bases). This CDR3 is 15 amino acids long. V lost 4 bases and J 2 bases, leaving 16 bases between the germline ends. Looked up from germline, CDR1 is SGHTS and CDR2 is YDEGEE. For the CDR3, the DNA is TGTGCCAGCAGCGGACGGGACAACACGCCCTACGAGCAGTACTTC. Protein: CASSGRDNTPYEQYF. The whole variable domain, filled in from reference TRBV5-8 and TRBJ2-7, reads EAGVTQSPTHLIKTRGQQATLRCSPISGHTSVYWYQQALGLGLQFLLWYDEGEERNRGNFPPRFSGRQFPNYSSELNVNALELEDSALYLCASSGRDNTPYEQYFGPGTRLTVT.

This clonotype occurred many times. The V and J genes are TRBV14 and TRBJ1-4; no clear D. Germline values: CDR1 SGHDN, CDR2 FVKESK. Trimming shortened V by 2 bases and J by 0 bases, and 4 bases separated the two germline ends. This CDR3 has 14 amino acids. The CDR3 reads CASSQRTTNEKLFF. The CDR3 DNA reads TGTGCCAGCAGCCAACGTACAACTAATGAAAAACTGTTTTTT.

At least ten counts were recorded for this clonotype. This chain uses TRBV2 with TRBJ1-6; D not resolved. CDR1 SNHLY and CDR2 FYNNEI come from the germline V gene. This CDR3 has 14 residues. V gave up 7 bases and J gave up 1 base, with 8 bases separating them. CDR3 coding DNA: TGTGCCAGCATTTTACAGTCCTATAATTCACCCCTCCACTTT. Translation gives CASILQSYNSPLHF.

The V gene is TRBV7-2, the J gene TRBJ1-3; D is uncertain. CDR3 length: 16 amino acids. Trimming pared 1 base from V and 0 bases from J, leaving 10 bases between. CDR1 is SGHTA, CDR2 FQGNSA, per germline. The CDR3, as DNA: TGTGCCAGCAGCTTAGGGCGCAGAGCCTCTGGAAACACCATATATTTT. It specifies CASSLGRRASGNTIYF. Variable domain in full (rest from reference TRBV7-2 and TRBJ1-3): GAGVSQSPSNKVTEKGKDVELRCDPISGHTALYWYRQSLGQGLEFLIYFQGNSAPDKSGLPSDRFSAERTGGSVSTLTIQRTQQEDSAVYLCASSLGRRASGNTIYFGEGSWLTVV.

The genes are TRBV9 and TRBJ2-7; the match to TRBD1 covers 11 bases. This CDR3 is 15 amino acids long. In germline, CDR1 is SGDLS, CDR2 YYNGEE. The junction had 9 bases not matched to a gene; V was cut back by 5 bases and J by 5 bases. CDR3 DNA sequence: TGTGCCAGCAGTCAGGCTTTGGACAGGGGGCACGAGCAGTACTTC. Translation gives CASSQALDRGHEQYF.

CDR3 in amino acids: CASSLRDRARGGTGELFF. CDR3 sequence (DNA): TGTGCCAGTAGTCTCCGGGACAGGGCCCGGGGAGGGACCGGGGAGCTGTTTTTT. The chain uses TRBV19 and TRBJ2-2; TRBD1 matches 9 bases. The germline V gene encodes CDR1 LNHDA and CDR2 SQIVND (reference sequence). J was trimmed by 5 bases and V by 5 bases; bases with no gene match: 15. This CDR3 comprises 18 residues.

This clonotype was seen ten or more times. The chain uses TRBV20-1 and TRBJ1-5; a possible D gene is TRBD1 (6 bases). V lost 7 bases, J lost 3 bases, and 13 bases lay in between. CDR1 is DFQATT and CDR2 is SNEGSKA in the germline V gene (reference sequence). This CDR3 has 13 amino acids. The CDR3 nucleotides are TGCAGTGTTACAGGGTCGAACAATCAGCCCCAGCATTTT. Its translation is CSVTGSNNQPQHF.

Ten or more counts support this clonotype. V and J are TRBV6-5 and TRBJ2-6, with 9 nucleotides matching TRBD2. From germline, CDR1 is MNHEY and CDR2 SVGAGI. J lost 4 bases, V lost 2 bases, and 9 bases had no gene match. The CDR3 contains 18 residues. CDR3 amino acids: CASSYRPSGVEGANVLTF. The CDR3 bases are TGTGCCAGCAGTTACCGGCCTAGCGGGGTTGAAGGGGCCAACGTCCTGACTTTC.

Many counts were recorded for this clonotype. The V call is TRBV9, the J call TRBJ1-1; D may be TRBD1 (6 bases). The CDR3 totals 13 residues. Per germline, CDR1 SGDLS and CDR2 YYNGEE. V was shortened by 6 bases and J by 4 bases, with 13 bases between the two germline ends. The CDR3 reads CASMAGAPTEAFF. In DNA, the CDR3 is TGTGCCAGCATGGCGGGGGCGCCCACTGAAGCTTTCTTT.

The rearrangement uses TRBV2 and TRBJ2-5; the D gene could be TRBD1 or TRBD2 (5 bases each). V gave up 6 bases and J gave up 7 bases, with 15 bases separating them. The CDR3 loop spans 13 amino acids. Looked up from germline, CDR1 is SNHLY and CDR2 is FYNNEI. CDR3 bases: TGTGCCAGCAGCCCCGGGACCGGGACGACCCAGTACTTC. Encoded protein: CASSPGTGTTQYF.

The chain uses TRBV5-1 and TRBJ2-7, with D perhaps TRBD1 (6 bases). Trimming shortened V by 4 bases and J by 1 base, and 12 bases separated the two germline ends. Germline V gives CDR1 SGHRS, CDR2 YFSETQ. The CDR3 runs 14 residues. CDR3 in amino acids: CASSRQEGSYEQYF. The CDR3 coding sequence is TGCGCCAGCAGCCGACAGGAAGGGTCCTACGAGCAGTACTTC.

This clonotype was detected only a few times. CDR3 residues: CASSRQGREAQYF. In DNA, the CDR3 is TGCGCCAGCAGCCGCCAAGGGCGGGAGGCCCAGTACTTC. This chain uses TRBV4-1 with TRBJ2-5; 8 bases are a match to TRBD2. The germline gives CDR1 MGHRA, CDR2 YSYEKL. Trimming cost V 4 bases and J 9 bases; bases outside gene matches: 7. The CDR3 consists of 13 residues.

This clonotype was observed a few times. The rearrangement uses TRBV5-7 and TRBJ1-2, with TRBD1 as a possible D gene (6 bases). TRBV5-7 is noted as an ORF with a role that remains uncertain. The CDR3 length is 14 residues. Between the trimmed V and J ends, which lost 4 bases and 7 bases, there was a span of 17 bases. Written as DNA, the CDR3 is TGTGCCAGCAGCGGTCACAGGGCTAGGGGTGGCTACACCTTC. It codes for CASSGHRARGGYTF.

The V call is TRBV5-5, the J call TRBJ1-4; TRBD1 matches 9 bases. With V trimmed by 2 bases and J by 7 bases, 3 bases remained unmatched. Germline CDR1 reads SGHKS; CDR2 reads YYEKEE (reference sequence). The CDR3 is 14 amino acids. CDR3 bases: TGTGCCAGCAGCTTACAGGGGGCGCGTGAAAAACTGTTTTTT. It translates to CASSLQGAREKLFF.

The table lists this clonotype with many counts. The chain couples TRBV10-3 to TRBJ1-6, with 10 bases matching TRBD1. The germline CDR1 and CDR2 sequences are ENHRY and SYGVKD. Trimming took 6 bases from V and 8 from J; bases not matched to a gene: 4. The CDR3 has 14 amino acids. Here the CDR3 reads CAIRAGTGDSPLHF. The CDR3 DNA is TGTGCCATCAGGGCCGGGACAGGGGATTCACCCCTCCACTTT.

In this sample, this clonotype turned up once. J is TRBJ2-2 and V is TRBV24-1, with 7 positions matching TRBD1. The CDR3 spans 13 residues. The junction had 4 bases not matched to a gene; V was cut back by 7 bases and J by 6 bases. Germline values: CDR1 KGHDR, CDR2 SFDVKD. DNA for the CDR3: TGTGCCACCAGAACAGGGGTCGCCGGGGAGCTGTTTTTT. It specifies CATRTGVAGELFF.

This chain links TRBV19 with TRBJ1-5; the match to TRBD1 covers 7 bases. CDR1 LNHDA and CDR2 SQIVND come from the germline V gene (reference sequence). This CDR3 has 15 residues. V was pared by 5 bases and J by 2 bases, with 6 bases of the junction left unmatched. As DNA, the CDR3 is TGTGCCAGTAGTGTACAGGGGTCAGGCAATCAGCCCCAGCATTTT. As protein: CASSVQGSGNQPQHF.

This sequence joins TRBV7-2 and TRBJ2-5; TRBD2 might be the D (6 bases). The CDR3 spans 13 residues. V lost 4 bases to trimming and J lost 5 bases, with 11 bases between them. Germline V gene sequence: CDR1 SGHTA, CDR2 FQGNSA. The CDR3 region has the DNA TGTGCCAGCAGCTGGGGGGATGTGGAGACCCAGTACTTC. Encoded protein: CASSWGDVETQYF.

This clonotype was detected a few times. The rearrangement links TRBV4-1 to TRBJ2-5; perhaps TRBD1 as D (6 bases). There are 14 residues in the CDR3. The germline V and J ends were trimmed by 3 bases and 5 bases, with 13 bases remaining between them. Per germline, CDR1 MGHRA and CDR2 YSYEKL. The CDR3 loop is CASSQGHRAETQYF. In DNA, the CDR3 is TGCGCCAGCAGCCAGGGACACCGGGCGGAGACCCAGTACTTC.

V usage is TRBV20-1 and J usage is TRBJ2-5; 8 bases fit TRBD2. The CDR3 spans 15 residues. In germline, CDR1 is DFQATT, CDR2 SNEGSKA (reference sequence). After removal of 2 bases from V and 3 bases from J, the junction contained 8 bases not matched to a gene. This chain's CDR3 is CSARSSGSLEETQYF. The CDR3 DNA is TGCAGTGCTAGATCCAGCGGGAGTTTGGAAGAGACCCAGTACTTC.

This chain joins TRBV7-9 and TRBJ1-2; D not certain. V lost 4 bases and J lost 1, with 13 bases in between. CDR1 and CDR2 from the germline V gene are SEHNR and FQNEAQ (reference sequence). CDR3 length: 15 residues. CDR3 sequence: CASSSSILLNYGYTF. The CDR3 coding sequence is TGTGCCAGCAGCTCAAGTATCCTACTTAACTATGGCTACACCTTC.

The rearrangement joins TRBV4-1 to TRBJ2-7; 9 bases line up with TRBD1. Trimming removed 8 bases from V and 6 bases from J; junction bases left unmatched: 11. The CDR3 contains 14 residues. The V gene's germline CDR1 is MGHRA and CDR2 YSYEKL. The CDR3 DNA sequence: TGCGCCAGCTCCTCCTGGACAGGGGAGCGCGAGCAGTACTTC. It encodes CASSSWTGEREQYF.

The rearrangement uses TRBV14 and TRBJ2-7, with a tentative D call TRBD1 (5 bases). V lost 0 bases to trimming and J lost 5 bases, with 17 bases between them. The V gene's germline CDR1 is SGHDN and CDR2 FVKESK. The CDR3 totals 16 residues. The CDR3, as DNA: TGTGCCAGCAGCCAAGACTTGTGGGGCGACGGCGACGAGCAGTACTTC. Translation: CASSQDLWGDGDEQYF.